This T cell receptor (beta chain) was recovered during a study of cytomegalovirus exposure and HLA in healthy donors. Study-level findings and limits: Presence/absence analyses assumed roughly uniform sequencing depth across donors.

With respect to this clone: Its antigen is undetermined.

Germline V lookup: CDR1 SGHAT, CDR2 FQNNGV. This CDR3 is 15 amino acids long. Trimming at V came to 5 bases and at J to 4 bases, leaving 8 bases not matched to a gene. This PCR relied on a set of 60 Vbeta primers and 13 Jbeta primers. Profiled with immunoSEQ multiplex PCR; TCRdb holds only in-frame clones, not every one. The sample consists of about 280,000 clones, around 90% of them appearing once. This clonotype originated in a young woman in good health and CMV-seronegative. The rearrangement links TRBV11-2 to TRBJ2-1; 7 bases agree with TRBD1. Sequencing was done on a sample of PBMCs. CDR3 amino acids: CASSPGQAIYNEQFF. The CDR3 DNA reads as TGTGCCAGCAGCCCCGGACAGGCTATTTACAATGAGCAGTTCTTC.